The TCR beta chain under discussion was sequenced for a study of somatic mutations in cytotoxic T cells in rheumatoid arthritis. This table comes from immunoSEQ multiplex PCR, and its TCRdb copy is limited to in-frame clones, with some not included. Found here are 15,000 or so clones, 70% to 80% of them singletons; the top ten hold roughly 12%. Germline CDR1 is MNHEY and CDR2 is SVGAGI. Between the trimmed V and J ends, which lost 2 bases and 3 bases, there was a span of 5 bases. The CDR3 runs to 13 residues. Overall study results and limits: For about an eighth of the 65 patients, a single CD8+ clone accounted for more than 20% of CD8+ cells. An age-related increase in CD8+ clonality was seen in rheumatoid arthritis patients but not in healthy controls. Expanded CD8+ clones had unknown antigen targets.

The CD4+ and CD8+ fractions came from positive magnetic bead selection and were purity-checked by flow cytometry. As for this clone: Its target is unknown.

Sequencing input: CD8+ T cells sorted from blood. The receptor was derived from an adult with rheumatoid arthritis. The V gene is TRBV6-5, the J gene TRBJ1-5; D unresolved. CDR3 sequence: CASSYGYNQPQHF. The CDR3 bases are TGTGCCAGCAGTTACGGGTACAATCAGCCCCAGCATTTT.